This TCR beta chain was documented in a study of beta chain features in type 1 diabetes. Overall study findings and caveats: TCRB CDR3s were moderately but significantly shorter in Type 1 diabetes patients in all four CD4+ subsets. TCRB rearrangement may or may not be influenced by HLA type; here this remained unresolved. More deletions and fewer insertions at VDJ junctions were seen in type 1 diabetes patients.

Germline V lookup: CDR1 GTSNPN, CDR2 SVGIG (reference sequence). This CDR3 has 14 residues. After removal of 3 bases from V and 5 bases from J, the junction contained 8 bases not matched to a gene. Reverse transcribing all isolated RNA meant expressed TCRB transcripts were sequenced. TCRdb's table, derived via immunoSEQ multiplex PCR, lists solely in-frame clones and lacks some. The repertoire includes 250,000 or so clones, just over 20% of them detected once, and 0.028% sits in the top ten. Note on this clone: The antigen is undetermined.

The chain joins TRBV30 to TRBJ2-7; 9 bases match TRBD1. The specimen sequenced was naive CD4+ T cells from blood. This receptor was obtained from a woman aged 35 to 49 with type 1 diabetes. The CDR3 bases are TGTGCCTGGAGGGTCGGGACAGGGAAAAACGAGCAGTACTTC. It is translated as CAWRVGTGKNEQYF.